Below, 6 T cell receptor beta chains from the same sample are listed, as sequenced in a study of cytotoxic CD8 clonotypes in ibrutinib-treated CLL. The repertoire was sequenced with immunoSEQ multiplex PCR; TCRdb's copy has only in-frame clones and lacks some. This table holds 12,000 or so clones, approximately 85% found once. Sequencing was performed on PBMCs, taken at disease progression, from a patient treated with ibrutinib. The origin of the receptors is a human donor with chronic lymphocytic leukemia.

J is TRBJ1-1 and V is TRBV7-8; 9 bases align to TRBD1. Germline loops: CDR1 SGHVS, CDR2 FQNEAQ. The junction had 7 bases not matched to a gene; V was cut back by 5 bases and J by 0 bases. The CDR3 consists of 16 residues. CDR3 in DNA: TGTGCCAGCAGCCCGAGGGGACAGGGTCTGAACACTGAAGCTTTCTTT. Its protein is CASSPRGQGLNTEAFF. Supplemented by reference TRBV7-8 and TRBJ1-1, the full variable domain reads GAGVSQSPRYKVAKRGQDVALRCDPISGHVSLFWYQQALGQGPEFLTYFQNEAQLDKSGLPSDRFFAERPEGSVSTLKIQRTQQEDSAVYLCASSPRGQGLNTEAFFGQGTRLTVV.

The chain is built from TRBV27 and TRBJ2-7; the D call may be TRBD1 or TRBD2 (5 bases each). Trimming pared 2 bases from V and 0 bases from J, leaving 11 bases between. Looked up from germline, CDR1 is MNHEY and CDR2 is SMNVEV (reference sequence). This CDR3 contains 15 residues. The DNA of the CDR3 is TGTGCCAGCAGTTTAAGGGACGGGGCCTCCTACGAGCAGTACTTC. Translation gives CASSLRDGASYEQYF.

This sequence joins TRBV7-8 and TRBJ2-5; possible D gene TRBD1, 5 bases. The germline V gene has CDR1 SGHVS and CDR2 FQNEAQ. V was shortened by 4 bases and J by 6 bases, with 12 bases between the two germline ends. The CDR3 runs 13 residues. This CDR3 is CASSSAGLQTQYF. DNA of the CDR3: TGTGCCAGCAGCTCCGCAGGGTTACAGACCCAGTACTTC.

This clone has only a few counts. CDR3 protein: CASSLKDYNEQFF. CDR3 nucleotides: TGTGCCAGCAGCTTAAAGGACTACAATGAGCAGTTCTTC. The rearrangement uses TRBV7-8 and TRBJ2-1; D remains ambiguous. Trimming pared 2 bases from V and 3 bases from J, leaving 5 bases between. CDR3 length equals 13 residues. In germline, CDR1 is SGHVS, CDR2 FQNEAQ.

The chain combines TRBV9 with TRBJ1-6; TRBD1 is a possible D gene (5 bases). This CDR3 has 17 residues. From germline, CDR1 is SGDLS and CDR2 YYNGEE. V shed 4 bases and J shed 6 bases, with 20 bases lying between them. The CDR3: CASSPSGVTMSNSPLHF. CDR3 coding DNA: TGTGCCAGCAGCCCCTCGGGGGTGACTATGAGTAATTCACCCCTCCACTTT.

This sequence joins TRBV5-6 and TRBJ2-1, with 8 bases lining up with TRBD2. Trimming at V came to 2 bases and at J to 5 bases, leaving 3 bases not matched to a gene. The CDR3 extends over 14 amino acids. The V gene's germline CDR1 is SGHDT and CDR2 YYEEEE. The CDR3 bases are TGTGCCAGCAGCTTAGCACTAGCGGACAATGAGCAGTTCTTC. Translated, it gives CASSLALADNEQFF.